The 11 T cell receptor beta chains below all came from one sample that was sequenced in a study of control samples from healthy donors and cancer patients. The data were produced by immunoSEQ multiplex PCR, yet TCRdb's version contains in-frame clones alone and is incomplete. This sample has approximately 160,000 clones, with 92% found just once. The material sequenced was blood. All receptors come from a woman younger than 45 in good health.

This rearrangement joins TRBV9 to TRBJ1-5; unclear D gene. V was cut by 4 bases and J by 6 bases, with 11 bases left in between. Germline CDR1 SGDLS, CDR2 YYNGEE. This CDR3 is built from 13 residues. CDR3 sequence: CASSPGESQPQHF. The CDR3 bases are TGTGCCAGCAGCCCCGGGGAGAGTCAGCCCCAGCATTTT.

The chain has TRBV18 and TRBJ1-2; 7 bases map to TRBD1. Per the germline V gene, CDR1 is KGHSH and CDR2 is LQKENI. CDR3 length equals 15 residues. The V segment lost 3 bases and the J segment 2 bases; nucleotides outside the gene matches: 6. The DNA of the CDR3 is TGTGCCAGCTCACCGGACAGGTCGGGGAACTATGGCTACACCTTC. This encodes CASSPDRSGNYGYTF.

The chain recombines TRBV3-1 (or the pseudogene TRBV3-2) with TRBJ2-7; weak D call: TRBD1 (5 bases). CDR3 length: 13 amino acids. V lost 3 bases to trimming and J lost 5 bases, with 11 bases between them. The germline gives CDR1 LGHDT, CDR2 YNNKEL (reference sequence). The CDR3 sequence: CASSQVGADEQYF. The DNA for the CDR3 is TGTGCCAGCAGCCAGGTTGGGGCGGACGAGCAGTACTTC.

The rearrangement uses TRBV9 and TRBJ1-6; unclear D gene. The germline V gene encodes CDR1 SGDLS and CDR2 YYNGEE. The CDR3 has 12 amino acids. V was trimmed by 0 bases and J by 9 bases, leaving 4 bases between them. The CDR3 sequence: CASSVEGSPLHF. In DNA, the CDR3 is TGTGCCAGCAGCGTAGAAGGTTCACCCCTCCACTTT.

The chain employs TRBV6-8 and TRBJ2-7; TRBD1 matches at 9 bases. CDR3 length: 18 amino acids. Trimming cost V 6 bases and J 4 bases; bases outside gene matches: 19. Germline V gene sequence: CDR1 MNHGY, CDR2 SAAAGT. CDR3 loop: CASRGPGQGVRGTYEQYF. Here the CDR3 DNA reads TGTGCCAGCAGAGGCCCGGGACAGGGAGTGCGGGGGACTTACGAGCAGTACTTC.

The V call is TRBV28, the J call TRBJ2-1; no clear D. From germline, CDR1 is MDHEN and CDR2 SYDVKM. The V end lost 6 bases, the J end lost 6 bases, and 9 bases lay between the germline ends. The CDR3 runs to 12 residues. The CDR3 here is CASSTGANEQFF. In DNA form, the CDR3 reads TGTGCCAGCAGCACCGGAGCCAATGAGCAGTTCTTC.

V is TRBV29-1 and J is TRBJ2-1; tentative D call: TRBD2 (6 bases). From germline, CDR1 is SQVTM and CDR2 ANQGSEA. The CDR3 extends over 13 amino acids. The V gene lost 7 bases and the J gene lost 7 bases, with 17 bases spanning the gap. CDR3 nucleotide sequence: TGCAGCGCTGAGACTAGGGGTCTGAATGAGCAGTTCTTC. As protein: CSAETRGLNEQFF.

The gene calls are TRBV3-1 (or the pseudogene TRBV3-2) and TRBJ2-5, with 8 bases aligning to TRBD1. Germline trimming cut 5 bases from V and 1 base from J; bases unmatched to any gene: 9. The CDR3 has 16 residues. Germline CDR1 LGHDT, CDR2 YNNKEL (reference sequence). The CDR3 bases are TGTGCCAGCAGCTTCCGCCGGACAGGGTCCCAAGAGACCCAGTACTTC. This encodes CASSFRRTGSQETQYF.

The CDR3 nucleotides are TGTGCCAGCAGTTACTCGACAGGGGGCCACGAGCAGTACTTC. Encoded protein: CASSYSTGGHEQYF. The V gene is TRBV6-2 or TRBV6-3, the J gene TRBJ2-7; 10 bases are shared with TRBD1. V dropped 0 bases and J dropped 5; count of bases not matched to a gene: 1. This CDR3 region has 14 residues. Looked up from germline, CDR1 is MNHEY and CDR2 is SVGEGT.

The chain has TRBV15 and TRBJ2-7; D remains ambiguous. The germline CDR1 and CDR2 sequences are LNHNV and YYDKDF (reference sequence). The CDR3 spans 14 residues. Trimming left V 2 bases short and J 4 bases short, with 12 bases between. CDR3 DNA sequence: TGTGCCACCAGCAGAACCCTAGTTCCTTACGAGCAGTACTTC. It yields the protein CATSRTLVPYEQYF. Full variable domain (outside the CDR3, taken from reference TRBV15 and TRBJ2-7): DAMVIQNPRYQVTQFGKPVTLSCSQTLNHNVMYWYQQKSSQAPKLLFHYYDKDFNNEADTPDNFQSRRPNTSFCFLDIRSPGLGDTAMYLCATSRTLVPYEQYFGPGTRLTVT.

CDR3 loop: CASSEEPRDYQPQHF. CDR3 nucleotide sequence: TGTGCCAGCAGTGAAGAACCCAGGGACTATCAGCCCCAGCATTTT. The chain carries TRBV6-1 and TRBJ1-5, with TRBD1 as a possible D gene (5 bases). Trimming stripped 1 base from V and 5 bases from J, with 12 bases between. Germline values: CDR1 MNHNS, CDR2 SASEGT. The CDR3 runs to 15 residues.